A single sample gave rise to the 15 T cell receptor beta chains below, sequenced in a study of blood T cell repertoires in COVID-19. The method was immunoSEQ multiplex PCR; TCRdb's version includes in-frame clones alone and lacks a portion of them. The data show almost 350,000 clones, roughly 90% seen once. The source material was PBMCs or T cells enriched from blood (not recorded which). The source of these receptors is a woman in her twenties or thirties who had been exposed to COVID-19.

The J gene is TRBJ2-3, the V gene TRBV2; D not certain. The V and J ends lost 0 bases and 6 bases respectively, with 7 bases between them. This CDR3 contains 13 residues. Germline-derived CDR1 and CDR2 are SNHLY and FYNNEI. CDR3 protein: CASSEAQRDTQYF. The CDR3, as DNA: TGTGCCAGCAGTGAAGCGCAGAGGGATACGCAGTATTTT.

The V call is TRBV9, the J call TRBJ2-5; D possibly corresponds to TRBD1 (5 bases). CDR3 length: 13 amino acids. V dropped 0 bases and J dropped 5 bases, with 8 bases sitting between them. Per germline, CDR1 SGDLS and CDR2 YYNGEE. The CDR3 is CASSVGAGETQYF. The CDR3, as DNA: TGTGCCAGCAGCGTAGGGGCAGGGGAGACCCAGTACTTC.

V is TRBV23-1 and J is TRBJ2-7, with TRBD1 identical over 9 bases. TRBV23-1 is flagged as an ORF with uncertain function. V lost 2 bases, J lost 5 bases, and 10 bases stayed unmatched. This CDR3 has 16 residues. CDR3 loop: CASSQLGGTGTDEQYF. The CDR3 DNA reads TGCGCCAGCAGTCAACTGGGGGGGACAGGGACTGACGAGCAGTACTTC.

This chain joins TRBV3-1 (or the pseudogene TRBV3-2) and TRBJ2-7; 9 positions match TRBD1. Losses at the gene ends were 2 bases for V and 5 bases for J; bases not matched to a gene: 7. The germline CDR1 and CDR2 sequences are LGHDT and YNNKEL (reference sequence). The CDR3 is 15 amino acids. CDR3 bases: TGTGCCAGCAGCCAACCGGGACAGGGATCCAACGAGCAGTACTTC. This codes for CASSQPGQGSNEQYF.

The chain recombines TRBV21-1 with TRBJ2-7; the DNA was not compared with TRBD1, the D call given in the table. TRBV21-1 is classified as a pseudogene. The CDR3 runs 17 residues. CDR3 amino acids: CATIPGQSRRDSGEQYF. Here the CDR3 DNA reads TGTGCCACCATACCGGGACAGTCCCGGAGGGACTCCGGCGAGCAGTACTTC.

Written as DNA, the CDR3 is TGTGCCACCACCCCAGGGCTGGGTCAGCCCCAGCATTTT. The encoded protein is CATTPGLGQPQHF. The rearrangement uses TRBV15 and TRBJ1-5; D possibly corresponds to TRBD1 (5 bases). V lost 7 bases to trimming and J lost 6 bases, with 13 bases between them. The CDR3 consists of 13 residues. Germline CDR1 and CDR2: LNHNV and YYDKDF (reference sequence).

The chain employs TRBV7-9 and TRBJ1-6; unclear D gene. There are 13 residues in the CDR3. The V gene lost 5 bases and the J gene lost 13 bases, with 15 bases spanning the gap. Germline V gene sequence: CDR1 SEHNR, CDR2 FQNEAQ (reference sequence). The CDR3 coding sequence is TGTGCCAGCAGCCCGCCCGAGACTGCGCCCCTCCACTTT. Protein product: CASSPPETAPLHF.

The CDR3 sequence: CASSPRGQGASGNTIYF. CDR3 coding DNA: TGTGCCAGCAGCCCCCGAGGACAGGGGGCGTCCGGAAACACCATATATTTT. V is TRBV9 and J is TRBJ1-3, with TRBD1 matching over 11 bases. The V segment lost 4 bases and the J segment 4 bases; nucleotides outside the gene matches: 10. CDR3 length equals 17 residues. Germline loops: CDR1 SGDLS, CDR2 YYNGEE.

The gene calls are TRBV15 and TRBJ1-6; tentative D call: TRBD1 (6 bases). This CDR3 has 15 amino acids. The germline CDR1 and CDR2 sequences are LNHNV and YYDKDF (reference sequence). The V end lost 5 bases, the J end lost 5 bases, and 13 bases lay between the germline ends. The CDR3 sequence is CATSVRQADNSPLHF. CDR3 nucleotides: TGTGCCACCAGCGTAAGACAGGCCGATAATTCACCCCTCCACTTT.

The genes are TRBV11-2 and TRBJ2-3, with D possibly matching TRBD2 (5 bases). Germline V CDR1 and CDR2: SGHAT, FQNNGV. The CDR3 extends over 16 amino acids. Between the trimmed V and J ends, which lost 1 base and 1 base, there was a span of 12 bases. The CDR3 sequence is CASSLGPGYGTDTQYF. The CDR3 DNA is TGTGCCAGCAGCTTAGGTCCGGGATACGGCACAGATACGCAGTATTTT. Based on the CDR3 plus reference TRBV11-2 and TRBJ2-3, the full variable domain is EAGVAQSPRYKIIEKRQSVAFWCNPISGHATLYWYQQILGQGPKLLIQFQNNGVVDDSQLPKDRFSAERLKGVDSTLKIQPAKLEDSAVYLCASSLGPGYGTDTQYFGPGTRLTVL.

The chain links TRBV6-5 to TRBJ1-2; 7 bases agree with TRBD1. Germline V gives CDR1 MNHEY, CDR2 SVGAGI. CDR3 size: 15 residues. With V trimmed by 0 bases and J by 8 bases, 9 bases remained unmatched. Here the CDR3 DNA reads TGTGCCAGCAGTTACTCAACAGGGGCCTTTGACGGCTACACCTTC. This encodes CASSYSTGAFDGYTF.

Only a few counts were recorded for this clone. The chain uses TRBV18 and TRBJ1-5; the match to TRBD1 covers 8 bases. Trimming cost V 4 bases and J 7 bases; bases outside gene matches: 9. This CDR3 has 15 residues. Germline lookup yields CDR1 KGHSH and CDR2 LQKENI. The chain's CDR3 is CASSLEQGALQPQHF. The CDR3 DNA sequence: TGTGCCAGCTCACTCGAGCAGGGGGCTCTGCAGCCCCAGCATTTT.

The V and J genes are TRBV6-5 and TRBJ1-2; a weak D match, TRBD1 (5 bases). The CDR3 is 12 amino acids. Germline CDR1 is MNHEY and CDR2 is SVGAGI. The V and J ends lost 11 bases and 4 bases respectively, with 14 bases between them. The CDR3 DNA reads TGTGCCGAGAGGCAGGGCGCCTATGGCTACACCTTC. Its protein product is CAERQGAYGYTF.

This rearrangement joins TRBV14 to TRBJ1-1, with TRBD1 matching over 12 bases. The germline V gene has CDR1 SGHDN and CDR2 FVKESK. With V trimmed by 4 bases and J by 8 bases, 11 bases remained unmatched. The CDR3 covers 16 residues. CDR3 residues: CASSLLPGQGAEEAFF. DNA of the CDR3: TGTGCCAGCAGCCTTCTCCCGGGACAGGGGGCCGAAGAAGCTTTCTTT.

The gene calls are TRBV13 and TRBJ2-1; TRBD2 might be the D (6 bases). CDR1 is PRHDT, CDR2 FYEKMQ, per germline (reference sequence). This CDR3 comprises 19 residues. V lost 5 bases and J 0 bases, leaving 23 bases between the germline ends. CDR3 sequence reads: CASSPRTKMNEISYNEQFF. CDR3 DNA sequence: TGTGCCAGCAGCCCGCGGACTAAAATGAATGAGATCTCCTACAATGAGCAGTTCTTC.